The entry that follows covers one T cell receptor beta chain sequence. This entry belongs to a study of blood T cell repertoires in COVID-19. Study-wide background: Samples of COVID-19 (acute and convalescent) were obtained from the United States, Italy and Spain. The analysed material was cDNA or gDNA that came from T cells, B-cell-depleted T cells, or PBMCs.

Sequenced by immunoSEQ multiplex PCR; TCRdb stores in-frame clones only, minus some. Of fewer than 250,000 clones in the sample, 87% were seen once. Losses at the gene ends were 2 bases for V and 7 bases for J; bases not matched to a gene: 5. The CDR3 has 15 amino acids. Germline CDR1 is SEHNR and CDR2 is FQNEAQ (reference sequence). The participants were between about 18 and 100 years old and came from under 25 US areas. Donors were grouped by their self-reported clinical history. Sequencing was performed on PBMCs or T cells enriched from blood (not recorded which). This clonotype originated in a woman aged 25 to 39 with acute COVID-19. This chain connects TRBV7-9 to TRBJ1-4, with 9 bases that match TRBD1. The CDR3 DNA follows: TGTGCCAGCAGCTTATGGACAGGGGCTTCTGAAAAACTGTTTTTT. It is translated as CASSLWTGASEKLFF. Full variable domain (rest looked up from reference TRBV7-9 and TRBJ1-4): DTGVSQNPRHKITKRGQNVTFRCDPISEHNRLYWYRQTLGQGPEFLTYFQNEAQLEKSRLLSDRFSAERPKGSFSTLEIQRTEQGDSAMYLCASSLWTGASEKLFFGSGTQLSVL.